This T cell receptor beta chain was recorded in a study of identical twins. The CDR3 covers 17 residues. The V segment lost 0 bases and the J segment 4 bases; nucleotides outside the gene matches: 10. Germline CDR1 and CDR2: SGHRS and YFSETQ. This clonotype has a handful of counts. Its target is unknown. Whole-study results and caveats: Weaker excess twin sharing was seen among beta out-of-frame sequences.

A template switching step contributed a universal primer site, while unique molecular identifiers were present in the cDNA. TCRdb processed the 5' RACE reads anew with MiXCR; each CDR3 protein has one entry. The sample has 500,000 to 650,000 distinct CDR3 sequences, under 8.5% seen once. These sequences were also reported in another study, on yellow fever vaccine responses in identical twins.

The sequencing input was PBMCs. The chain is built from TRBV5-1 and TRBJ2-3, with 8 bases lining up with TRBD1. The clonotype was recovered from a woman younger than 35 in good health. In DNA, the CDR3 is TGCGCCAGCAGCTTGGCCCAGGCAGGGGGCTTTCCAGATACGCAGTATTTT. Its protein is CASSLAQAGGFPDTQYF.